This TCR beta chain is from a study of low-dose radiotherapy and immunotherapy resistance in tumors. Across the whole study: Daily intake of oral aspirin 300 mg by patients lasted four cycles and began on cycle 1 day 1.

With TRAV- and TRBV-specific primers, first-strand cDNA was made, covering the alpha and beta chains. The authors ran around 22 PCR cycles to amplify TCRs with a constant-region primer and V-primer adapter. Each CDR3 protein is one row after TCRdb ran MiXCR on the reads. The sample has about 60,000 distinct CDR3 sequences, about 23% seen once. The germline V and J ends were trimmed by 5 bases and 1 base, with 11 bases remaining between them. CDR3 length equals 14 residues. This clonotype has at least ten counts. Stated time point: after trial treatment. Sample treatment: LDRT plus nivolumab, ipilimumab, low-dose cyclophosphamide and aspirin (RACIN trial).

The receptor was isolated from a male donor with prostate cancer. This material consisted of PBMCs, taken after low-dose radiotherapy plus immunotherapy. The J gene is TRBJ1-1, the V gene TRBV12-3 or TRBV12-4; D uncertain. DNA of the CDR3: TGTGCCAGCAGTATGACAACAAGGAACACTGAAGCTTTCTTT. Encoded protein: CASSMTTRNTEAFF.